The 12 T cell receptor beta chains presented below share a single source sample, sequenced in a study of cytomegalovirus exposure and HLA in healthy donors. The primer mix had 60 Vbeta and 13 Jbeta primers. Repertoires were generated with immunoSEQ multiplex PCR, while TCRdb's copy carries only in-frame clones and drops some. The sample yields around 140,000 clones, roughly 86% seen once. Sequenced material: PBMCs. All receptors derive from a man in his late teens or twenties in good health and CMV-seropositive.

The chain employs TRBV21-1 and TRBJ2-1; TRBD2 was called by the table and not checked on the DNA. TRBV21-1 is labeled a pseudogene. The length of the CDR3 is 15 residues. CDR3 loop: CASSKHPARGNEQFF. The CDR3 nucleotides read TGTGCCAGCAGCAAACACCCAGCGCGGGGGAATGAGCAGTTCTTC.

The CDR3 loop is CASMVTIRQPQHF. CDR3 nucleotide sequence: TGTGCCAGCATGGTCACCATCCGGCAGCCCCAGCATTTT. This chain connects TRBV21-1 to TRBJ1-5. TRBV21-1 represents a pseudogene. The CDR3 spans 13 residues.

The genes are TRBV7-2 and TRBJ1-4; a possible D gene is TRBD1 (5 bases). Deletions cut 1 base from V and 12 bases from J, with 9 bases between. The CDR3 is made up of 12 amino acids. Germline V gene sequence: CDR1 SGHTA, CDR2 FQGNSA. The CDR3 bases are TGTGCCAGCAGCTTAGTGGGGGGGGAACTGTTTTTT. Translated: CASSLVGGELFF.

The V call is TRBV7-9, the J call TRBJ1-2, with 7 bases that match TRBD1. This CDR3 is 13 amino acids long. V was pared by 8 bases and J by 7 bases, with 10 bases of the junction left unmatched. Germline CDR1 SEHNR, CDR2 FQNEAQ (reference sequence). Here the CDR3 DNA reads TGTGCCAGCCTTGAGACAGGGTTGTTTGGCTACACCTTC. Translated: CASLETGLFGYTF.

The chain has TRBV5-6 and TRBJ2-7; 10 nucleotides align to TRBD2. The CDR3 loop spans 16 amino acids. J was trimmed by 7 bases and V by 4 bases; bases with no gene match: 14. Germline CDR1 and CDR2: SGHDT and YYEEEE. This CDR3 reads CASSARTSGKRREQYF. DNA for the CDR3: TGTGCCAGCAGCGCCCGGACTAGCGGAAAAAGGCGGGAGCAGTACTTC.

This clone was picked up one time. The chain is built from TRBV5-1 and TRBJ2-7; TRBD2 matches at 13 bases. This CDR3 is 17 amino acids long. Per the germline V gene, CDR1 is SGHRS and CDR2 is YFSETQ. V lost 0 bases to trimming and J lost 5 bases; unmatched junction nucleotides: 8. This CDR3 reads CASSLEVLAGGLHEQYF. The DNA for the CDR3 is TGCGCCAGCAGCTTGGAAGTACTAGCGGGAGGGTTACACGAGCAGTACTTC.

This sequence joins TRBV5-1 and TRBJ2-2; weak D call: TRBD1 (6 bases). Germline V gene data show CDR1 as SGHRS and CDR2 as YFSETQ. This CDR3 is built from 14 residues. V lost 3 bases, J lost 4 bases, and 10 bases lay in between. Here the CDR3 DNA reads TGCGCCAGCAGCTCAGGACAGATCACCGGGGAGCTGTTTTTT. As protein: CASSSGQITGELFF.

This clone was recorded once. The CDR3 region has the DNA TGTGCCAGCAGTCCTAGCACAGATACGCAGTATTTT. Protein sequence: CASSPSTDTQYF. The chain carries TRBV27 and TRBJ2-3; no clear D gene. The CDR3 has 12 amino acids. CDR1 and CDR2 from the germline V gene are MNHEY and SMNVEV (reference sequence). V lost 5 bases to trimming and J lost 0 bases, with 3 bases between them.

The rearrangement joins TRBV4-1 to TRBJ2-3, with TRBD2 matching over 9 bases. This CDR3 comprises 17 residues. The J segment lost 5 bases and the V segment lost 4 bases, leaving 13 bases of the junction unmatched. Germline CDR1 is MGHRA and CDR2 is YSYEKL. As DNA, the CDR3 is TGCGCCAGCAGCCCGGGTCGCGCGGGAGGGCCCGGAGATACGCAGTATTTT. Protein product: CASSPGRAGGPGDTQYF.

The chain couples TRBV5-1 to TRBJ1-1, with a weak D call TRBD1 (5 bases). CDR3 length: 15 amino acids. V was clipped by 3 bases and J by 2 bases, with 14 bases between them. Germline V gives CDR1 SGHRS, CDR2 YFSETQ. Here the CDR3 DNA reads TGCGCCAGCAGCTCGGGAGTGGGGGGAAACACTGAAGCTTTCTTT. Translating gives CASSSGVGGNTEAFF.

V gene TRBV28 combines with J gene TRBJ1-1, with D perhaps TRBD1 (6 bases). V was cut by 6 bases and J by 6 bases, with 11 bases left in between. The V gene's germline CDR1 is MDHEN and CDR2 SYDVKM. The CDR3 contains 12 residues. CDR3 protein: CASRAGVPEAFF. CDR3 nucleotides: TGTGCCAGCAGGGCAGGGGTACCTGAAGCTTTCTTT.

The J gene is TRBJ2-7, the V gene TRBV6-1; 9 bases match TRBD2. This CDR3 is 16 amino acids long. Germline CDR1 is MNHNS and CDR2 is SASEGT. V was clipped by 0 bases and J by 2 bases; unmatched bases: 5. In DNA, the CDR3 is TGTGCCAGCAGTGAAGCAGAAGCGGGAGGCCCCTACGAGCAGTACTTC. It specifies CASSEAEAGGPYEQYF.